This record looks at one T cell receptor (beta chain) sequence and its context. Other DNA sequences in the same sample also yield this CDR3. The CDR3 is made up of 16 amino acids. V was pared by 1 base and J by 5 bases, with 3 bases of the junction left unmatched. Germline V gives CDR1 SGHTA, CDR2 FQGNSA. This sample was included in a study of blood T cell repertoires in COVID-19. Study at large: COVID-19 samples collected from the United States, Italy and Spain covered acute and convalescent phases. PBMCs, B-cell-depleted T cells, or T cells were the source of the cDNA or gDNA that made up the material.

Methods used by the authors: For nucleated cells, counts were estimated from reference gene primer amplification. TCRdb's table, derived via immunoSEQ multiplex PCR, lists solely in-frame clones and lacks some. D and trimming come from the DNA, and the V and J calls and clone size come from that table. The profile shows under 100,000 clones, about 85% of them singletons. The specimen was peripheral blood. This chain joins TRBV7-2 and TRBJ2-5; 14 nucleotides line up with TRBD2. The origin of this receptor is a man of 80 years or more with active or convalescent COVID-19. The CDR3 sequence is CASSLGLAGGLETQYF. The CDR3 DNA sequence: TGTGCCAGCAGCTTAGGACTAGCGGGGGGGCTGGAGACCCAGTACTTC.